The rows below give T cell receptor beta chains drawn from one sample of a study of T cell changes during pregnancy in multiple sclerosis. The method was immunoSEQ multiplex PCR; TCRdb's version includes in-frame clones alone and lacks a portion of them. Of under 70,000 clones listed, 94% are singletons. This specimen was CD8+ T cells from peripheral blood mononuclear cells, taken after pregnancy. Source of these receptors: a female donor with multiple sclerosis, enrolled in a pregnancy study. Both conserved end residues are part of each CDR3. D genes are given only for firm matches. Rows give clone size only sometimes, using once, few, many, or a class for an expanded clone.

abundance: -
v_gene: TRBV2
j_gene: TRBJ1-2
d_gene: -
CDR3aa: CAISRGLYGYTF
CDR3nt: TGTGCCATTAGTAGGGGACTCTATGGCTACACCTTC

abundance: -
v_gene: TRBV9
j_gene: TRBJ2-1
d_gene: TRBD1
CDR3aa: CASSGGTGGTNEQFF
CDR3nt: TGTGCCAGCAGCGGAGGGACAGGGGGAACGAATGAGCAGTTCTTC

abundance: -
v_gene: TRBV27
j_gene: TRBJ2-6
d_gene: TRBD1
CDR3aa: CASSLGPGGGANVLTF
CDR3nt: TGTGCCAGCAGTTTAGGGCCAGGGGGTGGGGCCAACGTCCTGACTTTC

abundance: -
v_gene: TRBV28
j_gene: TRBJ2-1
d_gene: -
CDR3aa: CASRPSDSLSYNEQFF
CDR3nt: TGTGCCAGCAGACCTTCTGACTCCCTCTCCTACAATGAGCAGTTCTTC

abundance: -
v_gene: TRBV27
j_gene: TRBJ2-7
d_gene: TRBD2
CDR3aa: CASSLIAGDAYEQYF
CDR3nt: TGTGCCAGCAGCCTGATTGCGGGAGACGCCTACGAGCAGTACTTC

abundance: medium-sized
v_gene: TRBV11-1
j_gene: TRBJ2-2
d_gene: -
CDR3aa: CASSIGQGPYRELFF
CDR3nt: TGTGCCAGCAGCATAGGGCAGGGGCCCTACCGGGAGCTGTTTTTT

abundance: -
v_gene: TRBV19
j_gene: TRBJ2-7
d_gene: -
CDR3aa: CASSLTSSYEQYF
CDR3nt: TGTGCCAGTAGTTTGACTAGCTCCTACGAGCAGTACTTC

abundance: once
v_gene: TRBV28
j_gene: TRBJ1-2
d_gene: TRBD1
CDR3aa: CASSEDRDGDGYTF
CDR3nt: TGTGCCAGCAGTGAGGACAGGGATGGCGATGGCTACACCTTC

abundance: -
v_gene: TRBV29-1
j_gene: TRBJ2-3
d_gene: TRBD2
CDR3aa: CSVEAGATDTQYF
CDR3nt: TGCAGCGTTGAGGCGGGAGCGACAGATACGCAGTATTTT

abundance: -
v_gene: TRBV6-5
j_gene: TRBJ1-5
d_gene: TRBD1
CDR3aa: CASSYRGGGQPQHF
CDR3nt: TGTGCCAGCAGTTACAGAGGGGGCGGTCAGCCCCAGCATTTT

abundance: -
v_gene: TRBV7-9
j_gene: TRBJ1-1
d_gene: -
CDR3aa: CASSFQGPNTEAFF
CDR3nt: TGTGCCAGCAGCTTCCAGGGGCCGAACACTGAAGCTTTCTTT

abundance: -
v_gene: TRBV19
j_gene: TRBJ1-1
d_gene: TRBD1
CDR3aa: CASRTGVHTEAFF
CDR3nt: TGTGCCAGTAGGACAGGGGTACACACTGAAGCTTTCTTT

abundance: -
v_gene: TRBV19
j_gene: TRBJ2-7
d_gene: TRBD1
CDR3aa: CASSTATGGYEQYF
CDR3nt: TGTGCCAGTAGCACGGCGACAGGGGGATACGAGCAGTACTTC

abundance: -
v_gene: TRBV15
j_gene: TRBJ2-1
d_gene: -
CDR3aa: CATTPGHLPTFF
CDR3nt: TGTGCCACCACGCCGGGACACCTCCCCACGTTCTTC

abundance: -
v_gene: TRBV7-2
j_gene: TRBJ2-1
d_gene: TRBD1
CDR3aa: CASSIRTGVLNNEQFF
CDR3nt: TGTGCCAGCAGCATTAGGACAGGGGTCTTAAACAATGAGCAGTTCTTC

abundance: -
v_gene: TRBV7-8
j_gene: TRBJ1-1
d_gene: TRBD1
CDR3aa: CASSARQGINTEAFF
CDR3nt: TGTGCCAGCAGCGCTAGACAGGGGATTAACACTGAAGCTTTCTTT

abundance: -
v_gene: TRBV6-5
j_gene: TRBJ2-7
d_gene: TRBD1
CDR3aa: CASSPGTGMDEQYF
CDR3nt: TGTGCCAGCAGCCCAGGGACAGGAATGGACGAGCAGTACTTC

abundance: -
v_gene: TRBV5-5
j_gene: TRBJ2-7
d_gene: -
CDR3aa: CASSLGLEQYF
CDR3nt: TGTGCCAGCAGCTTGGGGCTCGAGCAGTACTTC

abundance: -
v_gene: TRBV19
j_gene: TRBJ2-7
d_gene: TRBD1
CDR3aa: CASSSGQGPYEQYF
CDR3nt: TGTGCCAGTAGTTCGGGACAGGGGCCCTACGAGCAGTACTTC

abundance: -
v_gene: TRBV21-1
j_gene: TRBJ2-1
d_gene: -
CDR3aa: CASSILETGTSLIHEQFF
CDR3nt: TGTGCCAGCAGCATACTCGAGACCGGGACTAGTTTAATCCATGAGCAGTTCTTC

abundance: -
v_gene: TRBV4-1
j_gene: TRBJ2-3
d_gene: TRBD1
CDR3aa: CASSHQGASTDTQYF
CDR3nt: TGCGCCAGCAGCCATCAGGGGGCAAGCACAGATACGCAGTATTTT

abundance: -
v_gene: TRBV9
j_gene: TRBJ2-7
d_gene: TRBD2
CDR3aa: CASSVGGRAYEQYF
CDR3nt: TGTGCCAGCAGCGTGGGCGGGAGGGCCTACGAGCAGTACTTC

abundance: once
v_gene: TRBV11-3
j_gene: TRBJ2-3
d_gene: TRBD2
CDR3aa: CASSPGAGLADTQYF
CDR3nt: TGTGCCAGCAGCCCGGGAGCGGGGCTCGCAGATACGCAGTATTTT